This T cell receptor beta chain emerged from a study of cytomegalovirus exposure and HLA in healthy donors. Clones were read by immunoSEQ multiplex PCR, and TCRdb kept only the in-frame ones, dropping some. This sample yields about 130,000 clones, of which around 80% are seen a single time; roughly 27% belongs to the top ten. Per germline, CDR1 SGHVS and CDR2 FNYEAQ. The V gene lost 2 bases and the J gene lost 2 bases, with 6 bases spanning the gap. The CDR3 extends over 13 amino acids. Sequences were obtained from PBMCs. The rearrangement links TRBV7-6 to TRBJ1-1; D unresolved. The clonotype comes from a man aged 25-40 years in good health and CMV-seropositive. Here the CDR3 reads CASSLRGNTEAFF. The CDR3 nucleotides read TGTGCCAGCAGCTTACGGGGAAACACTGAAGCTTTCTTT.